This entry features one T cell receptor (beta chain) sequence. The sample originates from a study of shared clonotypes between healthy human individuals. The authors ran the assay at deep level. Sequencing was performed with immunoSEQ multiplex PCR; in TCRdb, only in-frame clones are kept and a portion is missing. The sample holds 2.3 million or so clones; 93% are singletons and the top ten take 0.39%. Sequenced input: naive CD4+ T cells from PBMCs. Subset reported: CD45RA+ positively selected. The TCR was taken from a man between 18 and 29 years old in good health. Some clones in this sample may be carry-over from other donors' samples.

CDR3 in amino acids: CASQRGDEQYF. The CDR3 region has the DNA TGTGCCAGCCAGAGGGGAGACGAGCAGTACTTC. The chain joins TRBV19 to TRBJ2-7; D possibly matches TRBD1 or TRBD2 (5 bases each). Trimming pared 9 bases from V and 5 bases from J, leaving 11 bases between. Germline CDR1 is LNHDA and CDR2 is SQIVND (reference sequence). The CDR3 runs to 11 residues.